The clone carrying this TCR beta chain appeared once. Its antigen is still unknown. These data are taken from a study of shared clonotypes between healthy human individuals. Overall study findings and caveats: The represented genetic and exposure-history diversity was limited by the small number of donors.

Cells designated naive CD8 were CD45RO-negative and were positively selected for CCR7, with terminally differentiated effector memory CD45RA+ cells excluded. Several immunoSEQ 96-well plates shared each subset's DNA, each plate a replicate. Per the study methods: There were no quality scores in the junction-only immunoSEQ sequences, so filtering differed. The repertoire was sequenced with immunoSEQ multiplex PCR; TCRdb's copy has only in-frame clones and lacks some. That table gives V, J and clone size, and the DNA gave D and trimming. The sample includes about 590,000 clones, roughly 95% of them seen just once. The germline CDR1 and CDR2 sequences are MNHEY and SVGAGI. V lost 6 bases, J lost 4 bases, and 5 bases stayed unmatched. CDR3 size: 14 residues.

Sequenced input: naive CD8+ T cells sorted from blood. This TCR was sampled from a woman in her twenties or thirties in good health. V is TRBV6-5 and J is TRBJ2-7; TRBD2 aligns across 11 bases. The CDR3: CASSTGTSGYEQYF. The DNA for the CDR3 is TGTGCCAGCAGCACCGGGACTAGCGGTTACGAGCAGTACTTC.